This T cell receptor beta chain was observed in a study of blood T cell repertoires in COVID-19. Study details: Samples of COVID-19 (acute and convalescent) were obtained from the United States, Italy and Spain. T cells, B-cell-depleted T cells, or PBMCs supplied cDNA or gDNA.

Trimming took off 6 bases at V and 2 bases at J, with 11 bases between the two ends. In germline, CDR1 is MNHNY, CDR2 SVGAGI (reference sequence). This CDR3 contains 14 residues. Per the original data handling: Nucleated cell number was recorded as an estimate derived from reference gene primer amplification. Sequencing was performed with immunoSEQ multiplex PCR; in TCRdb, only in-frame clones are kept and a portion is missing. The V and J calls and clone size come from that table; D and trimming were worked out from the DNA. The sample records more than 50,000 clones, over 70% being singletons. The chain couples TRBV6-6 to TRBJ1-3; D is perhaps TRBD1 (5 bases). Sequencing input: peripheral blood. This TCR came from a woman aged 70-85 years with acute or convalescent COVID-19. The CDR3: CASRGGSAGNTIYF. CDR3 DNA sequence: TGTGCCAGCAGGGGGGGTAGTGCTGGAAACACCATATATTTT.